Listed below are T cell receptor beta chains from one sample, sequenced in a study of blood T cell repertoires in COVID-19. The table came from immunoSEQ multiplex PCR; TCRdb's copy has only in-frame clones and leaves some out. Of around 250,000 clones in the sample, around nine tenths were seen once. Sequenced: peripheral blood. The receptors originated from a woman aged 70 to 79 with active or convalescent COVID-19. Each CDR3 is given with its conserved first and last residue. D genes are given only for firm matches. Clone size appears in some rows only: once, few, many, or a class for an expanded clone.

cdr3_aa: CSASPSGAITDTQYF
cdr3_nt: TGCAGTGCTAGTCCTAGCGGGGCGATCACAGATACGCAGTATTTT
j_call: TRBJ2-3
v_call: TRBV20-1
clone_size: .
d_call: TRBD2

cdr3_aa: CASSPGTIANTGELFF
cdr3_nt: TGTGCCAGCAGCCCCGGGACAATCGCGAACACCGGGGAGCTGTTTTTT
j_call: TRBJ2-2
v_call: TRBV11-3
clone_size: .
d_call: .

cdr3_aa: CATRGGAGMNTEAFF
cdr3_nt: TGTGCCACCAGGGGAGGAGCAGGTATGAACACTGAAGCTTTCTTT
j_call: TRBJ1-1
v_call: TRBV24-1
clone_size: .
d_call: .

cdr3_aa: CASSPQILSGNTEAFF
cdr3_nt: TGTGCCAGCTCACCACAAATCCTGTCGGGGAACACTGAAGCTTTCTTT
j_call: TRBJ1-1
v_call: TRBV18
clone_size: .
d_call: .

cdr3_aa: CAGRNNGELFF
cdr3_nt: TGTGCCGGCCGAAATAACGGGGAGCTGTTTTTT
j_call: TRBJ2-2
v_call: TRBV12-3/TRBV12-4
clone_size: .
d_call: .

cdr3_aa: CASSLDNTEAFF
cdr3_nt: TGTGCCAGCTCACTAGACAATACTGAAGCTTTCTTT
j_call: TRBJ1-1
v_call: TRBV18
clone_size: once
d_call: .

cdr3_aa: CASSSGGTGANVLTF
cdr3_nt: TGTGCCAGTAGCTCCGGAGGGACTGGGGCCAACGTCCTGACTTTC
j_call: TRBJ2-6
v_call: TRBV19
clone_size: .
d_call: .

cdr3_aa: CAISRQGNTEAFF
cdr3_nt: TGTGCCATCAGCAGACAGGGGAACACTGAAGCTTTCTTT
j_call: TRBJ1-1
v_call: TRBV10-3
clone_size: .
d_call: TRBD1

cdr3_aa: CAKVSGNNQPQHF
cdr3_nt: TGTGCCAAGGTATCAGGGAACAATCAGCCCCAGCATTTT
j_call: TRBJ1-5
v_call: TRBV12-3/TRBV12-4
clone_size: .
d_call: .

cdr3_aa: CASSFRQGNTEAFF
cdr3_nt: TGTGCCAGCAGCTTTCGACAGGGGAACACTGAAGCTTTCTTT
j_call: TRBJ1-1
v_call: TRBV13
clone_size: few
d_call: TRBD1

cdr3_aa: CTSSQDRDRYEQYF
cdr3_nt: TGCACCAGCAGCCAAGATCGGGACAGATACGAGCAGTACTTC
j_call: TRBJ2-7
v_call: TRBV1
clone_size: .
d_call: .

cdr3_aa: CASSQEGTGSILGTGELFF
cdr3_nt: TGTGCCAGCAGCCAAGAGGGGACAGGCTCAATCTTAGGCACCGGGGAGCTGTTTTTT
j_call: TRBJ2-2
v_call: TRBV3-1/TRBV3-2
clone_size: .
d_call: TRBD1

cdr3_aa: CASKATAQETQYF
cdr3_nt: TGTGCCAGCAAAGCGACAGCACAAGAGACCCAGTACTTC
j_call: TRBJ2-5
v_call: TRBV2
clone_size: .
d_call: .

cdr3_aa: CASSQASGTLEPRGYGYTF
cdr3_nt: TGCGCCAGCAGCCAAGCGTCCGGGACACTCGAGCCTCGGGGCTATGGCTACACCTTC
j_call: TRBJ1-2
v_call: TRBV4-3
clone_size: .
d_call: .

cdr3_aa: CASRPSLAPYGYTF
cdr3_nt: TGTGCCAGCAGGCCCTCCCTGGCTCCCTATGGCTACACCTTC
j_call: TRBJ1-2
v_call: TRBV6-5
clone_size: .
d_call: .

cdr3_aa: CASRMGAQIYGYTF
cdr3_nt: TGTGCCAGCAGGATGGGGGCGCAGATCTATGGCTACACCTTC
j_call: TRBJ1-2
v_call: TRBV2
clone_size: .
d_call: .

cdr3_aa: CASYIRGDTQYF
cdr3_nt: TGTGCCAGCTATATCAGGGGCGATACGCAGTATTTT
j_call: TRBJ2-3
v_call: TRBV6-5
clone_size: .
d_call: .

cdr3_aa: CASSRPTGVKDGYTF
cdr3_nt: TGTGCCAGCAGTCGTCCGACAGGGGTAAAGGATGGCTACACCTTC
j_call: TRBJ1-2
v_call: TRBV2
clone_size: .
d_call: TRBD1

cdr3_aa: CASSETGPLPYEQYF
cdr3_nt: TGTGCCAGCAGTGAGACAGGTCCCCTCCCCTACGAGCAGTACTTC
j_call: TRBJ2-7
v_call: TRBV6-1
clone_size: .
d_call: .

cdr3_aa: CASSPTGIQPQHF
cdr3_nt: TGTGCCAGCAGTCCGACAGGGATTCAGCCCCAGCATTTT
j_call: TRBJ1-5
v_call: TRBV6-6
clone_size: .
d_call: TRBD1